This TCR beta chain emerged from a study of blood T cell repertoires in COVID-19. Germline loops: CDR1 SGHKS, CDR2 YYEKEE (reference sequence). The junction had 0 bases not matched to a gene; V was cut back by 0 bases and J by 4 bases. This CDR3 is 14 amino acids long. Sequenced by immunoSEQ multiplex PCR; TCRdb stores in-frame clones only, minus some. This table has roughly 100,000 clones, 70% to 90% appearing once. Sequencing was carried out using peripheral blood. The sequence derives from a woman in her thirties with acute or convalescent COVID-19. V is TRBV5-5 and J is TRBJ1-4; 7 bases map to TRBD1. The CDR3 loop is CASSLGDSNEKLFF. CDR3 nucleotides: TGTGCCAGCAGCTTGGGGGACAGTAATGAAAAACTGTTTTTT. Using reference TRBV5-5 and TRBJ1-4 for the parts outside the CDR3, the full variable domain is DAGVTQSPTHLIKTRGQQVTLRCSPISGHKSVSWYQQVLGQGPQFIFQYYEKEERGRGNFPDRFSARQFPNYSSELNVNALLLGDSALYLCASSLGDSNEKLFFGSGTQLSVL.